The T cell receptor beta chain described here comes from a study of response to subunit inactivated influenza vaccine. Per the germline V gene, CDR1 is MDHEN and CDR2 is SYDVKM. This CDR3 is 13 amino acids long. Trimming left V 6 bases short and J 4 bases short, with 12 bases between. This clonotype was found many times. Its cognate antigen is unknown. TCRdb passed the RT-PCR reads through MiXCR, listing each CDR3 protein once. This sample has about 700,000 distinct CDR3 sequences; roughly 15% occur once, and the top ten carry 7.6%. Findings and limits, study-wide: Each seasonal influenza vaccination recruits few new T cells, the authors suggested.

The material sequenced was PBMCs from blood, taken approximately 15 days before vaccination. The chain links TRBV28 to TRBJ1-2; D not resolved. The sequence was collected from a man in his fifties who received an inactivated influenza vaccine. This CDR3 reads CASSLRPSYGYTF. The CDR3 region has the DNA TGTGCCAGCAGCCTTAGGCCGTCCTATGGCTACACCTTC.